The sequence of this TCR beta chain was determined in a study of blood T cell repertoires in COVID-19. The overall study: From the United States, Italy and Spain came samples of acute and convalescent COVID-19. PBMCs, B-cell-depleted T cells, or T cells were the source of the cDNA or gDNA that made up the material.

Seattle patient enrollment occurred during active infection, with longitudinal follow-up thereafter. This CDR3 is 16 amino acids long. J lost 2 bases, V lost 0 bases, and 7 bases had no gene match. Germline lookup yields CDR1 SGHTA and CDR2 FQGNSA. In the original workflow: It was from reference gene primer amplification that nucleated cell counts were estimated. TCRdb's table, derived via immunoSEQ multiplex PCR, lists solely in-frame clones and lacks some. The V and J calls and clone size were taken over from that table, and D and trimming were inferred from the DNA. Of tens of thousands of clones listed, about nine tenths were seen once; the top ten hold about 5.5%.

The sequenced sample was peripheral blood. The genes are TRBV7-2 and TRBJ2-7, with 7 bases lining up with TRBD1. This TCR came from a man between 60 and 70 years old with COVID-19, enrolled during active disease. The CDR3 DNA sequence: TGTGCCAGCAGCTTAGCCCTCGGGACAGTACCCTACGAGCAGTACTTC. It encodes CASSLALGTVPYEQYF.